These T cell receptor beta chains were read from a single sample in a study of human T cells and chemical hapten exposure. TCRdb used MiXCR to reprocess the RACE reads, holding one entry per CDR3 protein. The table lists approximately 350,000 distinct CDR3 sequences, roughly 6.9% of them singletons. The sample was whole blood, taken in connection with sensitization to the hapten diphenylcyclopropenone (DPC). Source of these receptors: a woman younger than 35 with alopecia areata. Some clones in this sample may be carry-over from other donors' samples. CDR3s include the opening cysteine and the closing phenylalanine or tryptophan. Fields, in order: CDR3 protein, V gene, J gene.

CASRTGTSGGEARNEQFF	TRBV5-1	TRBJ2-1
CASSQDPPHSPLHF	TRBV4-2	TRBJ1-6
CASSLISRGFEEQYF	TRBV7-6	TRBJ2-7
CASSYSITRLAGVPSAKNIQYF	TRBV6-5	TRBJ2-4
CSAPQPTTGPYGYTF	TRBV20-1	TRBJ1-2
CASSPTWLAGTGELFF	TRBV3-1	TRBJ2-2
CSARDPGGRVDTQYF	TRBV20-1	TRBJ2-3
CASSGQGPSSGANVLTF	TRBV28	TRBJ2-6
CASSSGLGATEAFF	TRBV28	TRBJ1-1
CASSLGENYGYTF	TRBV12-3/TRBV12-4	TRBJ1-2
CASSLEMAGGDF	TRBV7-2	TRBJ2-5
CASRPGTGVSGANVLTF	TRBV10-3	TRBJ2-6
CASGQTYQPQHF	TRBV6-1	TRBJ1-5
CASSSRNQPQHF	TRBV27	TRBJ1-5
CASSSLDRNTEAFF	TRBV5-1	TRBJ1-1
CASSLTLTSYEQYF	TRBV4-2	TRBJ2-7
CATGTGGGQPQHF	TRBV24-1	TRBJ1-5
CASSLGATASYEQYF	TRBV7-2	TRBJ2-7
CASDIWLGRSNQPQHF	TRBV6-2/TRBV6-3	TRBJ1-5
CASSYSNLLAGGTGEQFF	TRBV6-5	TRBJ2-1
CASSSRDSNEQFF	TRBV12-3/TRBV12-4	TRBJ2-1
CASSFQRTGTDTQYF	TRBV5-6	TRBJ2-3
CASSLEGDRDTEAFF	TRBV7-8	TRBJ1-1
CASMALNQGPGELFF	TRBV9	TRBJ2-2